This entry describes one TCR beta chain. Antigen unknown. With constant-segment primers, 5'RACE yielded cDNA libraries of TCR alpha and TCR beta that carried sample barcodes and UMIs. Each CDR3 protein gets one entry after TCRdb re-called the 5' RACE reads with MiXCR. Of a few hundred thousand distinct CDR3 sequences in the sample, around 15% are singletons; the top ten hold roughly 20%. The sample belongs to a study of T-cell memory formation after mild COVID-19. Study information: Among the donors, TCR clusters were largely specific to each donor.

Study outcomes and limitations: Memory sampled before infection contained some responding clones, suggesting cross-reactive memory joined. For second-wave clones that peaked at day 37, SARS-CoV-2 specificity went unverified.

Germline CDR1 and CDR2: SGHVS and FNYEAQ. Between the trimmed V and J ends, which lost 1 base and 9 bases, there was a span of 16 bases. This CDR3 spans 15 amino acids. Sequencing used PBMCs or a T cell subset sorted from them (not recorded which). The chain employs TRBV7-6 and TRBJ2-1, with D unresolved. The receptor was isolated from a young man who had mild COVID-19 (a few samples of this study predate the infection). Cell type and time point are not known. Here the CDR3 reads CASSLEADPGGEQFF. The DNA of the CDR3 is TGTGCCAGCAGCTTAGAGGCGGACCCCGGTGGTGAGCAGTTCTTC.